These 26 T cell receptor beta chains came from one sample sequenced in a study of blood T cell repertoires in COVID-19. Sequencing was performed with immunoSEQ multiplex PCR; in TCRdb, only in-frame clones are kept and a portion is missing. The sample lists roughly 300,000 clones, approximately 80% occurring once. Material for sequencing was peripheral blood. The receptors were gathered from a woman in her fifties or sixties with active or convalescent COVID-19.

The rearrangement links TRBV6-1 to TRBJ2-1; 10 bases are shared with TRBD1. V dropped 2 bases and J dropped 10; count of bases not matched to a gene: 11. The germline CDR1 and CDR2 sequences are MNHNS and SASEGT. The CDR3 spans 16 residues. CDR3: CASSELRQGAGGEQFF. The CDR3 region has the DNA TGTGCCAGCAGTGAACTGCGACAGGGGGCGGGGGGAGAGCAGTTCTTC.

This clone was observed a few times. The V call is TRBV10-2, the J call TRBJ1-2; D ambiguous. CDR1 is WSHSY and CDR2 is SAAADI in the germline V gene. The CDR3 is 13 amino acids. Trimming took off 2 bases at V and 5 bases at J, with 9 bases between the two ends. CDR3 nucleotide sequence: TGCGCCAGCAGTGAGAAGCCTACTTATGGCTACACCTTC. As protein: CASSEKPTYGYTF.

The V and J genes are TRBV21-1 and TRBJ2-4; the D segment call TRBD2 is taken from the table without a DNA check. TRBV21-1 is noted as a pseudogene. CDR3 size: 19 residues. The CDR3 DNA reads TGTGCCAGCAGCAAAGTTGGACTCGGCTGGGACTTAGCCAAAAACATTCAGTACTTC. Residues: CASSKVGLGWDLAKNIQYF.

The chain links TRBV7-3 to TRBJ2-3; D is perhaps TRBD1 (6 bases). Germline V CDR1 and CDR2: SGHTA, FQGTGA. The ends were cut back, 4 bases at V and 2 bases at J, with 10 bases in the middle. The CDR3 loop spans 14 amino acids. The CDR3 protein is CASSSWTDTDTQYF. The CDR3, as DNA: TGTGCCAGCAGCTCGTGGACAGACACAGATACGCAGTATTTT.

Only one count was recorded for this clone. The CDR3 DNA follows: TGTGCCAGCAGCTTCGGGGGGAGCCAGACCCAGTACTTC. It codes for CASSFGGSQTQYF. The chain uses TRBV7-3 and TRBJ2-5; 7 bases map to TRBD2. V lost 3 bases, J lost 6 bases, and 4 bases stayed unmatched. This CDR3 comprises 13 residues. The germline CDR1 and CDR2 sequences are SGHTA and FQGTGA.

This clone came up many times. This chain joins TRBV25-1 and TRBJ2-7; D gene uncertain. The CDR3 sequence is 13 residues long. Trimming removed 5 bases from V and 5 bases from J, with 13 bases in between. The germline V gene has CDR1 MGHDK and CDR2 SYGVNS. The CDR3 DNA reads as TGTGCCAGCAGTCGACTGGGTCGTAACGAGCAGTACTTC. It encodes CASSRLGRNEQYF.

The chain combines TRBV5-4 with TRBJ1-2, with 8 positions matching TRBD1. The V gene end was trimmed by 2 bases and the J gene end by 4 bases; junction bases not matched to a gene: 4. The CDR3 contains 14 residues. Per germline, CDR1 SGHNT and CDR2 YYREEE (reference sequence). CDR3 loop: CASSLGTGVYGYTF. For the CDR3, the DNA is TGTGCCAGCAGCTTAGGGACAGGAGTCTATGGCTACACCTTC.

The chain carries TRBV9 and TRBJ1-2; D possibly corresponds to TRBD1 (6 bases). The CDR3 is made up of 18 amino acids. The V end was cut by 0 bases, the J end by 0 bases, with 18 bases between. Germline V gene data show CDR1 as SGDLS and CDR2 as YYNGEE. The CDR3 nucleotides are TGTGCCAGCAGCGTAGGGGTTCGGGCAGGGGCGGCTAACTATGGCTACACCTTC. The encoded protein is CASSVGVRAGAANYGYTF.

This clone appeared a single time. V usage is TRBV5-6 and J usage is TRBJ1-2; D uncertain. V lost 1 base and J 7 bases, leaving 8 bases between the germline ends. This CDR3 comprises 12 residues. Germline V gene lookup returns CDR1 SGHDT and CDR2 YYEEEE. Written as DNA, the CDR3 is TGTGCCAGCAGCTTGTCAGGAATTGGCTACACCTTC. Residues: CASSLSGIGYTF. The complete variable domain, with remaining parts taken from reference TRBV5-6 and TRBJ1-2, reads DAGVTQSPTHLIKTRGQQVTLRCSPKSGHDTVSWYQQALGQGPQFIFQYYEEEERQRGNFPDRFSGHQFPNYSSELNVNALLLGDSALYLCASSLSGIGYTFGSGTRLTVV.

This rearrangement joins TRBV3-1 (or the pseudogene TRBV3-2) to TRBJ2-5, with D possibly TRBD2 on 5 matching bases. V was clipped by 1 base and J by 1 base, with 10 bases between them. The germline CDR1 and CDR2 sequences are LGHDT and YNNKEL (reference sequence). The length of the CDR3 is 15 residues. CDR3 region: CASSQGTGSQETQYF. The CDR3 DNA follows: TGTGCCAGCAGCCAAGGGACGGGGAGCCAAGAGACCCAGTACTTC.

The chain combines TRBV5-6 with TRBJ2-7; perhaps TRBD2 as D (5 bases). The CDR3 totals 14 residues. In germline, CDR1 is SGHDT, CDR2 YYEEEE. V lost 1 base and J lost 2, with 10 bases in between. DNA of the CDR3: TGTGCCAGCAGCTTGCCCACCGGGGCCTACGAGCAGTACTTC. This sequence encodes CASSLPTGAYEQYF.

This clone has a count of ten or more. The chain uses TRBV7-2 and TRBJ2-7; D is uncertain. Germline CDR1 and CDR2: SGHTA and FQGNSA. Deletions cut 2 bases from V and 4 bases from J, with 15 bases between. This CDR3 region has 15 residues. CDR3: CASSLLPRLVYEQYF. The CDR3 DNA reads TGTGCCAGCAGCTTACTTCCTAGACTTGTTTACGAGCAGTACTTC.

The rearrangement uses TRBV2 and TRBJ2-2; TRBD1 matches 8 bases. The germline V gene encodes CDR1 SNHLY and CDR2 FYNNEI. The V and J ends lost 5 bases and 4 bases, in that order; junction bases with no gene match: 6. The CDR3 runs 15 residues. The CDR3 spells CASSKGQGSTGELFF. In DNA, the CDR3 is TGTGCCAGCAGTAAAGGACAGGGAAGCACCGGGGAGCTGTTTTTT.

This sequence joins TRBV7-6 and TRBJ1-2; 7 positions match TRBD1. Germline lookup yields CDR1 SGHVS and CDR2 FNYEAQ. The length of the CDR3 is 13 residues. Losses at the gene ends were 3 bases for V and 8 bases for J; bases not matched to a gene: 6. The CDR3, as DNA: TGTGCCAGCAGCTTCCGGGACAGACGAGGCTACACCTTC. The encoded protein is CASSFRDRRGYTF.

The gene calls are TRBV5-1 and TRBJ2-5, with D perhaps TRBD2 (6 bases). There are 14 residues in the CDR3. Trimming stripped 3 bases from V and 5 bases from J, with 14 bases between. From germline, CDR1 is SGHRS and CDR2 YFSETQ. The DNA of the CDR3 is TGCGCCAGCAGCTCTGAACTAGCCGGGGAGACCCAGTACTTC. Residues: CASSSELAGETQYF.

The count of this clone is one. The chain recombines TRBV12-5 with TRBJ1-1; no clear D. Trimming stripped 2 bases from V and 0 bases from J, with 13 bases between. The CDR3 runs to 16 residues. Germline loops: CDR1 LGHNT, CDR2 FRNRAP. CDR3 sequence (DNA): TGTGCTAGTGGTTTGAGAGGGTACGGCCTGAACACTGAAGCTTTCTTT. Translation gives CASGLRGYGLNTEAFF. Together with reference TRBV12-5 and TRBJ1-1, the CDR3 gives the full variable domain: DARVTQTPRHKVTEMGQEVTMRCQPILGHNTVFWYRQTMMQGLELLAYFRNRAPLDDSGMPKDRFSAEMPDATLATLKIQPSEPRDSAVYFCASGLRGYGLNTEAFFGQGTRLTVV.

The chain has TRBV7-9 and TRBJ1-2, with unresolved D. This CDR3 contains 13 residues. Germline V lookup: CDR1 SEHNR, CDR2 FQNEAQ (reference sequence). The V end lost 2 bases, the J end lost 5 bases, and 9 bases lay between the germline ends. CDR3 coding DNA: TGTGCCAGCAGCTTAAACAGAGGGTATGGCTACACCTTC. It specifies CASSLNRGYGYTF.

The chain has TRBV19 and TRBJ2-1, with 8 bases lining up with TRBD2. Germline V gene data show CDR1 as LNHDA and CDR2 as SQIVND (reference sequence). The CDR3 is made up of 17 amino acids. Trimming at V came to 7 bases and at J to 5 bases, leaving 16 bases not matched to a gene. This chain's CDR3 is CASTRLAGMLAHNEQFF. CDR3 bases: TGTGCCAGTACCCGGCTAGCGGGCATGCTCGCGCACAATGAGCAGTTCTTC.

V gene TRBV27 combines with J gene TRBJ2-1, with 12 bases identical to TRBD2. J lost 10 bases, V lost 2 bases, and 6 bases had no gene match. The CDR3 has 15 residues. Germline V gene lookup returns CDR1 MNHEY and CDR2 SMNVEV (reference sequence). The CDR3 DNA is TGTGCCAGCAGTTTACCGCCTAGCGGGGGGGCCGAGCAGTTCTTC. Translated, it gives CASSLPPSGGAEQFF.

The rearrangement uses TRBV2 and TRBJ2-1; 9 bases fit TRBD1. V trimming: 8 bases; J trimming: 7 bases; junction bases outside the gene matches: 9. In germline, CDR1 is SNHLY, CDR2 FYNNEI. CDR3 length equals 14 residues. The CDR3 sequence is CASSSGTGRNEQFF. The CDR3 DNA reads TGTGCCAGCTCGTCCGGGACAGGGAGGAATGAGCAGTTCTTC.

The V gene is TRBV29-1, the J gene TRBJ2-2; D remains unclear. Germline CDR1 SQVTM, CDR2 ANQGSEA. The CDR3 totals 13 residues. V lost 3 bases, J lost 3 bases, and 8 bases lay in between. CDR3 residues: CSVDSEDTGELFF. The CDR3 coding sequence is TGCAGCGTTGATTCCGAGGACACCGGGGAGCTGTTTTTT.

The chain recombines TRBV5-1 with TRBJ1-1, with a weak D call TRBD1 (5 bases). Germline V gene data show CDR1 as SGHRS and CDR2 as YFSETQ. V was clipped by 4 bases and J by 0 bases, with 10 bases between them. CDR3 length equals 14 residues. This CDR3 is CASSGAVMNTEAFF. CDR3 sequence (DNA): TGCGCCAGCAGCGGGGCAGTTATGAACACTGAAGCTTTCTTT. The complete variable domain, with remaining parts taken from reference TRBV5-1 and TRBJ1-1, reads KAGVTQTPRYLIKTRGQQVTLSCSPISGHRSVSWYQQTPGQGLQFLFEYFSETQRNKGNFPGRFSGRQFSNSRSEMNVSTLELGDSALYLCASSGAVMNTEAFFGQGTRLTVV.

This sequence joins TRBV19 and TRBJ1-4, with 7 bases that match TRBD1. The V and J ends lost 3 bases and 7 bases, in that order; junction bases with no gene match: 2. The CDR3 sequence is 13 residues long. From germline, CDR1 is LNHDA and CDR2 SQIVND (reference sequence). The CDR3 bases are TGTGCCAGTAGTATCGGACAGGTTGAAAAACTGTTTTTT. This codes for CASSIGQVEKLFF.

This clone was observed once. The chain uses TRBV29-1 and TRBJ2-1, with 12 bases lining up with TRBD1. The ends lost 6 bases at V and 6 bases at J; junction bases unmatched: 0. CDR3 length equals 12 residues. Per germline, CDR1 SQVTM and CDR2 ANQGSEA. CDR3: CSVGQGANEQFF. CDR3 sequence (DNA): TGCAGCGTGGGACAGGGGGCCAATGAGCAGTTCTTC.

A single count supports this clone. The chain has TRBV5-1 and TRBJ1-3, with 7 bases lining up with TRBD1. From germline, CDR1 is SGHRS and CDR2 YFSETQ. The V gene end was trimmed by 4 bases and the J gene end by 1 base; junction bases not matched to a gene: 2. The CDR3 contains 14 residues. The CDR3 here is CASSATGSGNTIYF. CDR3 coding DNA: TGCGCCAGCAGCGCGACAGGGTCTGGAAACACCATATATTTT.

This rearrangement joins TRBV9 to TRBJ2-5; D uncertain. Trimming removed 0 bases at V and 1 base at J, with 10 bases between. The CDR3 loop spans 15 amino acids. The germline V gene encodes CDR1 SGDLS and CDR2 YYNGEE. The CDR3 DNA reads as TGTGCCAGCAGCGTAGAGCCAGGCTCCCAAGAGACCCAGTACTTC. Translated, it gives CASSVEPGSQETQYF.